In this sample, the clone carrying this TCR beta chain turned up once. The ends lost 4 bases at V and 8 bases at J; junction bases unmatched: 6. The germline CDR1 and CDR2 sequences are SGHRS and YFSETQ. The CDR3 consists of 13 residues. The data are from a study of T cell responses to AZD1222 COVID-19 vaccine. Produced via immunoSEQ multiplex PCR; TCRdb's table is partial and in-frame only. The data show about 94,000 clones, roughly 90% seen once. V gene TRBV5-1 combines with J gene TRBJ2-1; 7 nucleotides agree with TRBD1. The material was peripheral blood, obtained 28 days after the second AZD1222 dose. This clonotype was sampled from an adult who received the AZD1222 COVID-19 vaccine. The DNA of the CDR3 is TGCGCCAGCAGCGTGACAGGGAGAGATGAGCAGTTCTTC. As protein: CASSVTGRDEQFF.